These 26 T cell receptor beta chains were all obtained from the same sample, sequenced in a study of regulatory dendritic cells for organ transplantation. Libraries were prepared by immunoSEQ multiplex PCR; TCRdb keeps only in-frame clonotypes and omits some of them. The profile shows under 50,000 clones, around nine tenths of them singletons. The sequencing sample was made of naive CD8+ T cells from blood. Noted subset: CD45RA+ naive T cells. These receptors originate from a human donor in good health.

This clone has a single count. The chain links TRBV2 to TRBJ2-2; 8 nucleotides agree with TRBD2. Germline V gives CDR1 SNHLY, CDR2 FYNNEI. CDR3 length: 15 amino acids. The J segment lost 3 bases and the V segment lost 8 bases, leaving 8 bases of the junction unmatched. The CDR3 DNA follows: TGTGCCAGCCTCGCGGGGGGCAGCTACACCGGGGAGCTGTTTTTT. Amino acid sequence: CASLAGGSYTGELFF.

The chain links TRBV6-1 to TRBJ2-5, with 7 nucleotides matching TRBD2. CDR3 size: 15 residues. From germline, CDR1 is MNHNS and CDR2 SASEGT. V lost 3 bases, J lost 1 base, and 5 bases stayed unmatched. The DNA for the CDR3 is TGTGCCAGCAGTGAGTGGCTAGCGGCCCAAGAGACCCAGTACTTC. Its translation is CASSEWLAAQETQYF.

This rearrangement joins TRBV4-3 to TRBJ2-1; 9 bases match TRBD2. Germline CDR1 LGHNA, CDR2 YSLEER. Trimming cost V 1 base and J 6 bases; bases outside gene matches: 10. The CDR3 loop spans 17 amino acids. The CDR3 spells CASSQVFGTSPINEQFF. The CDR3 nucleotides are TGCGCCAGCAGCCAAGTGTTCGGGACTAGCCCAATCAATGAGCAGTTCTTC.

The chain carries TRBV7-2 and TRBJ2-7; D tentatively reads TRBD1 or TRBD2 (5 bases each). The CDR3 has 14 amino acids. Deletions cut 4 bases from V and 4 bases from J, with 14 bases between. Per the germline V gene, CDR1 is SGHTA and CDR2 is FQGNSA. CDR3 residues: CASSSGTGLYEQYF. The DNA of the CDR3 is TGTGCCAGCAGCTCCGGGACGGGGTTGTACGAGCAGTACTTC.

The CDR3 is CASSPHSGGPETQYF. CDR3 sequence (DNA): TGTGCCAGCAGTCCTCATAGCGGGGGGCCAGAGACCCAGTACTTC. The chain recombines TRBV27 with TRBJ2-5; 10 nucleotides align to TRBD2. The V gene's germline CDR1 is MNHEY and CDR2 SMNVEV (reference sequence). This CDR3 comprises 15 residues. Trimming removed 5 bases from V and 4 bases from J; junction bases left unmatched: 7.

The J gene is TRBJ2-6, the V gene TRBV18; the D gene is possibly TRBD1 (6 bases). The V gene's germline CDR1 is KGHSH and CDR2 LQKENI. The length of the CDR3 is 14 residues. Trimming stripped 5 bases from V and 2 bases from J, with 7 bases between. Here the CDR3 DNA reads TGTGCCAGCTCATGGGGGCCTGGGGCCAACGTCCTGACTTTC. Its translation: CASSWGPGANVLTF.

The chain has TRBV12-5 and TRBJ2-7; D may be TRBD2 (7 bases). V was pared by 7 bases and J by 1 base, with 14 bases between. Germline V CDR1 and CDR2: LGHNT, FRNRAP. This CDR3 spans 14 amino acids. For the CDR3, the DNA is TGTGCTAGTGCCCACGGGGGGCCTTCCTACGAGCAGTACTTC. Its translation is CASAHGGPSYEQYF.

The V and J genes are TRBV19 and TRBJ1-1, with 9 bases fitting TRBD1. Trimming cost V 1 base and J 7 bases; bases outside gene matches: 1. There are 13 residues in the CDR3. The germline CDR1 and CDR2 sequences are LNHDA and SQIVND (reference sequence). The chain's CDR3 is CASSIATGGEAFF. The CDR3 nucleotides read TGTGCCAGTAGTATAGCGACAGGGGGTGAAGCTTTCTTT.

The V call is TRBV27, the J call TRBJ2-5, with TRBD1 as a possible D gene (6 bases). The CDR3 length is 11 residues. Germline assignment: CDR1 MNHEY and CDR2 SMNVEV (reference sequence). V was pared by 7 bases and J by 10 bases, with 13 bases between. CDR3 residues: CASTDSKGQYF. CDR3 sequence (DNA): TGTGCCAGCACGGACAGTAAGGGCCAGTACTTC.

This clone was observed a handful of times. J is TRBJ1-1 and V is TRBV9, with D unclear. Deletions cut 0 bases from V and 7 bases from J, with 10 bases between. CDR1 is SGDLS, CDR2 YYNGEE, per germline. CDR3 size: 13 residues. In DNA form, the CDR3 reads TGTGCCAGCAGCGTAGGCGCAGAGGATGAAGCTTTCTTT. Its protein is CASSVGAEDEAFF.

CDR3 in amino acids: CASSQGLVGRASYEQYF. The CDR3 nucleotides are TGCGCCAGCAGCCAAGGGTTGGTCGGCAGGGCCTCCTACGAGCAGTACTTC. V is TRBV4-1 and J is TRBJ2-7; D might be TRBD1 (5 bases). Germline assignment: CDR1 MGHRA and CDR2 YSYEKL. The ends were cut back, 1 base at V and 0 bases at J, with 16 bases in the middle. The CDR3 sequence is 17 residues long.

The V call is TRBV5-4, the J call TRBJ1-2; no reliable D call. The V end lost 0 bases, the J end lost 10 bases, and 13 bases lay between the germline ends. Germline V gene sequence: CDR1 SGHNT, CDR2 YYREEE (reference sequence). The CDR3 spans 13 residues. CDR3 bases: TGTGCCAGCAGCTTGGTAACTCTTAAGAACTACACCTTC. This codes for CASSLVTLKNYTF.

The V call is TRBV27, the J call TRBJ1-5; a possible D gene is TRBD1 (5 bases). The CDR3 has 12 residues. From germline, CDR1 is MNHEY and CDR2 SMNVEV (reference sequence). The V end lost 6 bases, the J end lost 11 bases, and 14 bases lay between the germline ends. Written as DNA, the CDR3 is TGTGCCAGCAGGGGACCATCAGTGGCCCAGCATTTT. Encoded protein: CASRGPSVAQHF.

The V call is TRBV5-5, the J call TRBJ1-5; 10 nucleotides match TRBD1. From germline, CDR1 is SGHKS and CDR2 YYEKEE (reference sequence). The CDR3 length is 15 residues. The V and J ends lost 4 bases and 7 bases, in that order; junction bases with no gene match: 8. This chain's CDR3 is CASSQDRGLLQPQHF. CDR3 DNA sequence: TGTGCCAGCAGCCAAGACAGGGGGCTTTTGCAGCCCCAGCATTTT.

This chain connects TRBV11-1 to TRBJ1-1, with D unresolved. The CDR3 length is 14 residues. V was shortened by 0 bases and J by 5 bases, with 10 bases between the two germline ends. Germline assignment: CDR1 SGHAT and CDR2 FQDESV (reference sequence). The CDR3 loop reads CASSLAGTLTEAFF. For the CDR3, the DNA is TGTGCCAGCAGCTTAGCGGGTACGTTGACTGAAGCTTTCTTT.

The gene calls are TRBV19 and TRBJ2-1, with 8 bases aligning to TRBD2. Germline V lookup: CDR1 LNHDA, CDR2 SQIVND (reference sequence). V dropped 6 bases and J dropped 3; count of bases not matched to a gene: 4. The CDR3 has 14 amino acids. The DNA of the CDR3 is TGTGCCAGTAGCGGGAGGGCCTACTACAATGAGCAGTTCTTC. Its translation is CASSGRAYYNEQFF.

With regard to this clone: A junction boundary mismatches the germline segment, possibly from a read error. The V and J genes are TRBV18 and TRBJ1-1; a possible D gene is TRBD1 (6 bases). CDR1 KGHSH and CDR2 LQKENI come from the germline V gene. CDR3 length: 17 amino acids. CDR3 sequence: CASSSTGFNNMNTEAFF. Written as DNA, the CDR3 is TGTGCTAGCTCATCCACAGGGTTTAATAACATGAACACTGAAGCTTTCTTT.

The J gene is TRBJ1-1, the V gene TRBV7-2, with TRBD1 matching 10 bases. CDR1 and CDR2 (germline): SGHTA, FQGNSA. Trimming cost V 6 bases and J 1 base; bases outside gene matches: 2. This CDR3 region has 14 residues. The CDR3 nucleotides are TGTGCCAGCAGGGACAGGGGGGCGAACACTGAAGCTTTCTTT. Translating gives CASRDRGANTEAFF.

This clone showed up just a few times. The CDR3 spells CATGTGRYTGELFF. For the CDR3, the DNA is TGTGCCACCGGGACAGGGCGATACACCGGGGAGCTGTTTTTT. This chain joins TRBV15 and TRBJ2-2; TRBD1 matches 9 bases. The germline CDR1 and CDR2 sequences are LNHNV and YYDKDF (reference sequence). The CDR3 is made up of 14 amino acids. The V segment lost 8 bases and the J segment 3 bases; nucleotides outside the gene matches: 4.

This clone was seen once. The V call is TRBV7-2, the J call TRBJ2-3; a possible D gene is TRBD2 (6 bases). The CDR3 spans 15 residues. CDR1 is SGHTA, CDR2 FQGNSA, per germline. Trimming removed 4 bases at V and 4 bases at J, with 15 bases between. The CDR3 is CASSSSGSYADTQYF. The CDR3 region has the DNA TGTGCCAGCAGCTCTTCCGGGAGTTATGCAGATACGCAGTATTTT.

On this clone itself: This same CDR3 is encoded by further DNA sequences in the sample. The chain employs TRBV27 and TRBJ2-7; D not resolved. The germline CDR1 and CDR2 sequences are MNHEY and SMNVEV (reference sequence). V shed 1 base and J shed 2 bases, with 9 bases lying between them. This CDR3 is 14 amino acids long. The CDR3 DNA follows: TGTGCCAGCAGTTTATTCGGTCCCACCTACGAGCAGTACTTC. Translating it yields CASSLFGPTYEQYF.

This clone has a single count. The chain links TRBV2 to TRBJ2-7; the D call may be TRBD1 or TRBD2 (6 bases each). The CDR3 contains 14 residues. Germline CDR1 SNHLY, CDR2 FYNNEI. V shed 3 bases and J shed 2 bases, with 11 bases lying between them. The CDR3 nucleotides read TGTGCCAGCAGTGACTCGGAGGGGGCCTACGAGCAGTACTTC. This codes for CASSDSEGAYEQYF.

The CDR3 region has the DNA TGTGCCAGCAGCTCGGATTTCGGGCTCCGAGGGAATCAGCCCCAGCATTTT. Protein product: CASSSDFGLRGNQPQHF. This chain connects TRBV5-5 to TRBJ1-5; D gene uncertain. This CDR3 contains 17 residues. Trimming removed 3 bases at V and 4 bases at J, with 20 bases between. CDR1 and CDR2 from the germline V gene are SGHKS and YYEKEE (reference sequence).

The chain recombines TRBV29-1 with TRBJ1-1; D is undetermined. CDR1 and CDR2 (germline): SQVTM, ANQGSEA. The V end was cut by 3 bases, the J end by 0 bases, with 8 bases between. The length of the CDR3 is 13 residues. DNA for the CDR3: TGCAGCGTTGATTGGAGTATGAACACTGAAGCTTTCTTT. Protein: CSVDWSMNTEAFF.

This rearrangement joins TRBV5-6 to TRBJ2-7; TRBD2 agrees at 9 bases. Germline assignment: CDR1 SGHDT and CDR2 YYEEEE. CDR3 length: 15 residues. V shed 3 bases, J shed 3 bases, and the junction held 7 bases outside the gene matches. Here the CDR3 DNA reads TGTGCCAGCAGCTCCCCATCGACTAGCGGCTACGAGCAGTACTTC. Its translation is CASSSPSTSGYEQYF.

In its sample, this clone was seen once. The chain recombines TRBV6-5 with TRBJ2-3; D not certain. The germline V gene encodes CDR1 MNHEY and CDR2 SVGAGI. This CDR3 region has 15 residues. The V end lost 0 bases, the J end lost 6 bases, and 13 bases lay between the germline ends. The CDR3 loop is CASSYSGSPGDTQYF. The CDR3 region has the DNA TGTGCCAGCAGTTACTCTGGCAGCCCGGGCGATACGCAGTATTTT.